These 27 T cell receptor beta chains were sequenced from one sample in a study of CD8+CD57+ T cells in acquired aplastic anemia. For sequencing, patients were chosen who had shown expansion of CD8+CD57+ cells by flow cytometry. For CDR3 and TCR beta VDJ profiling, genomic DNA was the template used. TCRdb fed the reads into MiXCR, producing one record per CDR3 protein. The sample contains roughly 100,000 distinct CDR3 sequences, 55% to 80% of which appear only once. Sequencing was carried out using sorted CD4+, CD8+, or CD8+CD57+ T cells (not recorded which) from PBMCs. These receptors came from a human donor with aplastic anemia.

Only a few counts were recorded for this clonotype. The chain's CDR3 is CATSSRDRDDNEQFF. DNA of the CDR3: TGTGCCACCAGCAGCCGGGACAGGGACGACAATGAGCAGTTCTTC. The chain recombines TRBV15 with TRBJ2-1; 9 nucleotides match TRBD1. This CDR3 has 15 amino acids. With 3 bases clipped from V and 5 bases from J, the junction kept 5 bases outside the gene matches. In germline, CDR1 is LNHNV, CDR2 YYDKDF (reference sequence).

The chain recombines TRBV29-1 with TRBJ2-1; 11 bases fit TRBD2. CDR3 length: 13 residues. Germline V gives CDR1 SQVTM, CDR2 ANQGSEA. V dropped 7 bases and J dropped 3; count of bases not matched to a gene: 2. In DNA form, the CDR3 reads TGCAGCGGACTAGCGGGACTCTACAATGAGCAGTTCTTC. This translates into CSGLAGLYNEQFF.

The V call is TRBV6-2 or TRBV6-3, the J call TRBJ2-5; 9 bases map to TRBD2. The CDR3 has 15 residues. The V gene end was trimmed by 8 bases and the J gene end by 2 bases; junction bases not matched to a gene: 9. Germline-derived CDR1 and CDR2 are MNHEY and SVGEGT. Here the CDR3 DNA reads TGTGCCAGCGAAGGACTAGCGCCTGCGCAAGAGACCCAGTACTTC. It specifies CASEGLAPAQETQYF.

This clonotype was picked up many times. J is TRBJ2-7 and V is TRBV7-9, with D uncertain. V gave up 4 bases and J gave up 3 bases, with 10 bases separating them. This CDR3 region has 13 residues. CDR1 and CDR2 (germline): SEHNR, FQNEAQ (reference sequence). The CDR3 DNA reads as TGTGCCAGCAGCTCCCTTTTAGTCTACGAGCAGTACTTC. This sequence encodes CASSSLLVYEQYF.

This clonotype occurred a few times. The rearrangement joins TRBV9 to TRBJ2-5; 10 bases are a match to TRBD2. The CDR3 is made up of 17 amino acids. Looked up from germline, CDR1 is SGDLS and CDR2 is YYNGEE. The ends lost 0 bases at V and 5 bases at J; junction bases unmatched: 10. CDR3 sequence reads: CASSVGRASGGGETQYF. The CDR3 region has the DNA TGTGCCAGCAGCGTAGGTCGGGCTAGCGGGGGAGGGGAGACCCAGTACTTC.

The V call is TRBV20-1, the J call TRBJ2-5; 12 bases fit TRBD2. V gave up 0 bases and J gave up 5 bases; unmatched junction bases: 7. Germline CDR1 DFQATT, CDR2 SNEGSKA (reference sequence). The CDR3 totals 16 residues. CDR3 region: CSARDSRLAGEETQYF. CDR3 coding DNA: TGCAGTGCTAGAGATTCGCGACTAGCGGGAGAGGAGACCCAGTACTTC.

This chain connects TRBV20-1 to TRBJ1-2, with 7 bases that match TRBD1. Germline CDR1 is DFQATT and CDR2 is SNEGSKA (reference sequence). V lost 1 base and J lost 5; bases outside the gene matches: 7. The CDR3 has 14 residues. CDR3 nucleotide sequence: TGCAGTGCTAGAGGGGCAGGGGGTCGATATGGCTACACCTTC. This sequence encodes CSARGAGGRYGYTF.

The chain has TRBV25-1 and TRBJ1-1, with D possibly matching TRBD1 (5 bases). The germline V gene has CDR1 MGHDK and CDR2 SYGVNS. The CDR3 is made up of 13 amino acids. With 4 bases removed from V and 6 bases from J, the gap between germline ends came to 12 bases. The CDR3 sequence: CASSGQGYAEAFF. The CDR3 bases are TGTGCCAGCAGTGGTCAGGGTTATGCTGAAGCTTTCTTT.

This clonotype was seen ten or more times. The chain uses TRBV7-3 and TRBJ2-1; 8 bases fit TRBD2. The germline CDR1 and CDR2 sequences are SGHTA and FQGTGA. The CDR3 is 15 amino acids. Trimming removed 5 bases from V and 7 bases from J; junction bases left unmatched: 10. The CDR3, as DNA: TGTGCCAGCAGCCCATCTCTCGGGAGGGTGAATGAGCAGTTCTTC. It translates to CASSPSLGRVNEQFF. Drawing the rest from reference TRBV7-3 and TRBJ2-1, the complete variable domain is GAGVSQTPSNKVTEKGKYVELRCDPISGHTALYWYRQSLGQGPEFLIYFQGTGAADDSGLPNDRFFAVRPEGSVSTLKIQRTERGDSAVYLCASSPSLGRVNEQFFGPGTRLTVL.

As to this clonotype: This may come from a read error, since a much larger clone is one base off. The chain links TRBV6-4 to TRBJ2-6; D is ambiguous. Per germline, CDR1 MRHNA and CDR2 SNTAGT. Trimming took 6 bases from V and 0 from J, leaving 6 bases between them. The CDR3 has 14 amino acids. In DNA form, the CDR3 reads TGTGCCAGCAGAGCCGCCTCTGGGGCCAACGTCCTGACTTTC. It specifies CASRAASGANVLTF.

CDR3 protein: CASSLAGQGYYGYTF. The CDR3, as DNA: TGTGCCAGCAGCTTAGCGGGACAGGGGTACTATGGCTACACCTTC. The chain recombines TRBV7-9 with TRBJ1-2; 10 nucleotides agree with TRBD1. Germline CDR1 SEHNR, CDR2 FQNEAQ (reference sequence). The ends lost 0 bases at V and 3 bases at J; junction bases unmatched: 1. This CDR3 has 15 amino acids. Complete variable domain (other parts from reference TRBV7-9 and TRBJ1-2): DTGVSQNPRHKITKRGQNVTFRCDPISEHNRLYWYRQTLGQGPEFLTYFQNEAQLEKSRLLSDRFSAERPKGSFSTLEIQRTEQGDSAMYLCASSLAGQGYYGYTFGSGTRLTVV.

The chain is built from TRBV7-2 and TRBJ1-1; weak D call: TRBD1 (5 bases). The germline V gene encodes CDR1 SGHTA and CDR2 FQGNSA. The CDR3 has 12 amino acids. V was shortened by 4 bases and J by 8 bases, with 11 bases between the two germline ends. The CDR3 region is CASSSPGPEAFF. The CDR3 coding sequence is TGTGCCAGCAGCTCGCCGGGACCCGAAGCTTTCTTT.

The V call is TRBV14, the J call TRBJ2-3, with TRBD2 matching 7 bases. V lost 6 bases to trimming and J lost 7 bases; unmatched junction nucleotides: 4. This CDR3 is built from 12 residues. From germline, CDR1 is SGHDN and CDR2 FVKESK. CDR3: CASRASGYTQYF. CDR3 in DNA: TGTGCCAGCAGGGCTAGCGGCTATACGCAGTATTTT.

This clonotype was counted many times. CDR3 coding DNA: TGCGCCAGCAGCTTTTGGGCCAATGAGCAGTTCTTC. Translation: CASSFWANEQFF. V and J are TRBV5-1 and TRBJ2-1; no reliable D call. The V and J ends lost 2 bases and 6 bases respectively, with 6 bases between them. CDR1 is SGHRS, CDR2 YFSETQ, per germline. CDR3 size: 12 residues.

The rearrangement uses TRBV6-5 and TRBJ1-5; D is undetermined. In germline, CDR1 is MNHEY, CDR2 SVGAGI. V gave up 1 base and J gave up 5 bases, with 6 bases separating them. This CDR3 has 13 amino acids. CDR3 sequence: CASSYFRDQPQHF. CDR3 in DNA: TGTGCCAGCAGTTACTTCCGGGATCAGCCCCAGCATTTT.

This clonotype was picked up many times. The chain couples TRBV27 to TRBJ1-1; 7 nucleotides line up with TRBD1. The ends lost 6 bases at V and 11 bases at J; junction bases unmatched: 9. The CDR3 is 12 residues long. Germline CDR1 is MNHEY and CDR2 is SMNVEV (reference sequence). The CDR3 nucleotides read TGTGCCAGCAGAAGGGGGCGCTCGGACGCTTTCTTT. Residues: CASRRGRSDAFF.

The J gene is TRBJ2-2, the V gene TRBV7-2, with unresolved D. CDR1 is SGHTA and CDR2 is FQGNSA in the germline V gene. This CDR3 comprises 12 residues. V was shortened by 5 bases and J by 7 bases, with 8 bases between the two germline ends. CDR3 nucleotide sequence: TGTGCCAGCAGCCCTATGCTCGGGGAGCTGTTTTTT. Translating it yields CASSPMLGELFF.

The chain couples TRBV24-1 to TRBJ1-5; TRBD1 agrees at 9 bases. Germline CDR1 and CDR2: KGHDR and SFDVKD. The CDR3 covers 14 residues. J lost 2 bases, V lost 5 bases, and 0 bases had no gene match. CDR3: CATSGTGGNQPQHF. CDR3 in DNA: TGTGCCACCAGTGGGACAGGGGGCAATCAGCCCCAGCATTTT.

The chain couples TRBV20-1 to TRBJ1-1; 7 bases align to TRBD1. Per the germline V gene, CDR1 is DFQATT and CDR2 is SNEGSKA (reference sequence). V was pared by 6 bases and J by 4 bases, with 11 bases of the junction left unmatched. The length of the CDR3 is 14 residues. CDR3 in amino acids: CSAIRGSGSTEAFF. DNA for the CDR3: TGCAGTGCAATCAGGGGGTCGGGGAGCACTGAAGCTTTCTTT.

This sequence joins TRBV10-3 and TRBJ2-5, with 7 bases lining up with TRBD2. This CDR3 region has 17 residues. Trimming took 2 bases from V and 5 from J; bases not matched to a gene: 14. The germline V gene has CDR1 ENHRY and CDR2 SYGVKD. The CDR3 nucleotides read TGTGCCATCAGTGAGGGGTTAGCGGGCCCACGGGGGGAGACCCAGTACTTC. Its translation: CAISEGLAGPRGETQYF.

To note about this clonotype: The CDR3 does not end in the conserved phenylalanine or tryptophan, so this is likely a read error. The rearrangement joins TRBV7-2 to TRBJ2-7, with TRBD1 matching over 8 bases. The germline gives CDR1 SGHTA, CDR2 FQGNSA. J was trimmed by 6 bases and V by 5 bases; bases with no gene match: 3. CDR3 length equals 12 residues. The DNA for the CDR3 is TGTGCCAGCAGCCGCGACAGGGGCGAGCAGTACTCC. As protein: CASSRDRGEQYS.

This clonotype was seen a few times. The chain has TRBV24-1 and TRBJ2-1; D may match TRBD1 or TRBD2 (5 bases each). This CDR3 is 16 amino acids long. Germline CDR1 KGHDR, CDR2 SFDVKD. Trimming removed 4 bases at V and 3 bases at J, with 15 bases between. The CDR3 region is CATSDTGRMDYNEQFF. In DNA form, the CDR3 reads TGTGCCACCAGTGACACGGGACGGATGGACTACAATGAGCAGTTCTTC.

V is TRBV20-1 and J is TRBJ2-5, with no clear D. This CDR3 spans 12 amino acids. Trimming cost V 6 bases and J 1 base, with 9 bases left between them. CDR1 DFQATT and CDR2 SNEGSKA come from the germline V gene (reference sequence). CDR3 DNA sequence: TGCAGTGCACGGGCCATCCAAGAGACCCAGTACTTC. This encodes CSARAIQETQYF.

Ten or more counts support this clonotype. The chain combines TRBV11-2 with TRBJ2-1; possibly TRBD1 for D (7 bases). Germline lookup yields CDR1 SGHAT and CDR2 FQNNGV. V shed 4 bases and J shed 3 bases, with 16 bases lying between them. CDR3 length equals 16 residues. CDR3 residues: CASSSPSGGGYNEQFF. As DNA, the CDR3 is TGTGCCAGCAGCTCCCCATCAGGGGGAGGCTACAATGAGCAGTTCTTC. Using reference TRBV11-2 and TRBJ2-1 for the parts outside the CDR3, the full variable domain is EAGVAQSPRYKIIEKRQSVAFWCNPISGHATLYWYQQILGQGPKLLIQFQNNGVVDDSQLPKDRFSAERLKGVDSTLKIQPAKLEDSAVYLCASSSPSGGGYNEQFFGPGTRLTVL.

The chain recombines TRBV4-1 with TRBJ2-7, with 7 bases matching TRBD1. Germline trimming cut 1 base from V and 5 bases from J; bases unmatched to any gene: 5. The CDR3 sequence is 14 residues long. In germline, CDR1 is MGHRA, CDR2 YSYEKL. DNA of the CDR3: TGCGCCAGCAGCCAAGGACAGGGATCCGACGAGCAGTACTTC. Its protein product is CASSQGQGSDEQYF.

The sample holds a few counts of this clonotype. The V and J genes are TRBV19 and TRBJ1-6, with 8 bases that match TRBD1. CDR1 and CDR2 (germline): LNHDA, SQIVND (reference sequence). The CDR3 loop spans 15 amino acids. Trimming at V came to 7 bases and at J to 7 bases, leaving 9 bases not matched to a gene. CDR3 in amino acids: CASTHGQGLNSPLHF. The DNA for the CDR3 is TGTGCCAGTACCCACGGACAGGGTCTGAATTCACCCCTCCACTTT.

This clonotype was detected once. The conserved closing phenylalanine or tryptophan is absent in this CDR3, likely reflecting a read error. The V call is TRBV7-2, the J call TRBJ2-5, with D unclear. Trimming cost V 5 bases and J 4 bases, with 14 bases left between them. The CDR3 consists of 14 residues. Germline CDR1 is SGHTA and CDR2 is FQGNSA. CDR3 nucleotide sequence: TGTGCCAGCAGCCCTAAGGCGGCGGCAGAGACCCAGTACCTC. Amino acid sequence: CASSPKAAAETQYL.